These 21 T cell receptor beta chains were sequenced from one sample in a study of read filtering for tumor transcriptome and immune sequencing (TCRdb year 2020). Sequencing took place on an Illumina HiSeq 4000. Starting from about 400 ng RNA, TCR libraries were constructed with the Immunoverse kit using molecular barcoded adaptors that cover the alpha/delta and beta/gamma chains. Using fastp trimming at Q25 and MiXCR clonotype assembly, TCRdb reanalyzed the public sequencing data and kept in-frame beta chains. Entries that share a CDR3 protein sequence are merged under the most common genes and DNA. The sample table shows some 130,000 distinct CDR3 sequences, and 10% to 15% are seen once. Approximately 11% of the sample rests with the top ten. The sample was a population of CD138-negative cells sorted from bone marrow. Interpreted using the paper, the cell subset or site label stands for: bone marrow mononuclear cells depleted of CD138+ plasma/myeloma cells by negative magnetic selection. The receptors here all came from a donor aged 40 or older with multiple myeloma.

This clonotype was found many times. CDR3 protein: CASSPTGAQETQYF. CDR3 in DNA: TGTGCCAGCTCACCCACAGGTGCCCAAGAGACCCAGTACTTC. The chain couples TRBV18 to TRBJ2-5; maybe TRBD1 (5 bases). The V end was cut by 3 bases, the J end by 1 base, with 9 bases between. Germline V CDR1 and CDR2: KGHSH, LQKENI. This CDR3 region has 14 residues.

This clonotype was counted at least ten times. The genes are TRBV29-1 and TRBJ2-6, with D uncertain. Germline assignment: CDR1 SQVTM and CDR2 ANQGSEA. Deletions cut 5 bases from V and 0 bases from J, with 5 bases between. CDR3 length: 13 residues. Here the CDR3 reads CSVLGSGANVLTF. The CDR3 DNA reads as TGCAGCGTTCTGGGCTCTGGGGCCAACGTCCTGACTTTC.

This clonotype was seen at least ten times. The chain links TRBV15 to TRBJ2-3, with D possibly called TRBD1 or TRBD2 (6 bases each). The CDR3 runs 16 residues. V shed 4 bases and J shed 2 bases, with 16 bases lying between them. The germline gives CDR1 LNHNV, CDR2 YYDKDF (reference sequence). In nucleotides, the CDR3 is TGTGCCACCAGCAACTACGGGGGCCCCGACACAGATACGCAGTATTTT. This gives the protein CATSNYGGPDTDTQYF.

There are a few counts of this clonotype. The rearrangement uses TRBV29-1 and TRBJ2-5; TRBD1 is a possible D gene (5 bases). This CDR3 has 15 amino acids. Per germline, CDR1 SQVTM and CDR2 ANQGSEA. V lost 0 bases to trimming and J lost 5 bases, with 16 bases between them. The CDR3 coding sequence is TGCAGCGTTGAAGATGGGGCGAGGTCAGCCGAGACCCAGTACTTC. This codes for CSVEDGARSAETQYF.

The chain is built from TRBV10-1 and TRBJ2-5, with D hard to call. CDR1 and CDR2 from the germline V gene are WNHNN and SYGVQD (reference sequence). The V end lost 2 bases, the J end lost 5 bases, and 6 bases lay between the germline ends. CDR3 length equals 12 residues. The CDR3 protein is CASSEGEETQYF. Written as DNA, the CDR3 is TGCGCCAGCAGTGAGGGTGAGGAGACCCAGTACTTC.

This clonotype showed up many times. The chain couples TRBV2 to TRBJ1-1, with unresolved D. CDR3 length equals 12 residues. From germline, CDR1 is SNHLY and CDR2 FYNNEI. Trimming took 7 bases from V and 4 from J, leaving 10 bases between them. CDR3 sequence: CASTMRGTEAFF. CDR3 nucleotide sequence: TGTGCCAGCACAATGCGGGGCACTGAAGCTTTCTTT.

The rearrangement joins TRBV2 to TRBJ2-3; D gene unclear. TRBJ1-5 matches the DNA end more closely, so the J call is doubtful. Germline V CDR1 and CDR2: SNHLY, FYNNEI. This CDR3 is built from 15 residues. The CDR3 region has the DNA TGTGCCAGCAGTGTCGGCGCGGGAACGGCAGATACGCAGCATTTT. Its protein is CASSVGAGTADTQHF.

The chain links TRBV7-9 to TRBJ2-5, with 7 bases lining up with TRBD1. The CDR3 consists of 14 residues. Germline assignment: CDR1 SEHNR and CDR2 FQNEAQ (reference sequence). V was pared by 5 bases and J by 5 bases, with 8 bases of the junction left unmatched. The chain's CDR3 is CASSRDSSKETQYF. The DNA of the CDR3 is TGTGCCAGCAGCCGGGACAGTTCAAAGGAGACCCAGTACTTC.

This clonotype was observed many times. The chain couples TRBV6-5 to TRBJ2-7; either TRBD1 or TRBD2 may supply D (6 bases each). The CDR3 loop spans 14 amino acids. Germline CDR1 MNHEY, CDR2 SVGAGI. V was trimmed by 6 bases and J by 6 bases, leaving 18 bases between them. CDR3 in amino acids: CASRPLGGPREQYF. As DNA, the CDR3 is TGTGCCAGCAGACCCCTTGGGGGGCCGCGCGAGCAGTACTTC.

The rearrangement joins TRBV9 to TRBJ2-1; 8 nucleotides match TRBD2. The CDR3 spans 16 residues. V dropped 2 bases and J dropped 2; count of bases not matched to a gene: 6. The germline V gene has CDR1 SGDLS and CDR2 YYNGEE. The chain's CDR3 is CASSVYGRAPYNEQFF. In nucleotides, the CDR3 is TGTGCCAGCAGCGTTTACGGGAGGGCCCCCTACAATGAGCAGTTCTTC.

This clonotype was observed a handful of times. The junction departs from germline at one end; a sequencing error may be responsible. The genes are TRBV6-6 and TRBJ1-5; the D is unclear. There are 17 residues in the CDR3. Germline V gene lookup returns CDR1 MNHNY and CDR2 SVGAGI (reference sequence). CDR3 protein: CTSGYSMGGPSNQPQHF. CDR3 in DNA: TGTACCAGCGGTTACTCGATGGGCGGACCGAGCAATCAGCCCCAGCATTTT.

This clonotype has at least ten counts. The chain links TRBV24-1 to TRBJ2-1; no firm D call. V was shortened by 4 bases and J by 9 bases, with 6 bases between the two germline ends. Per the germline V gene, CDR1 is KGHDR and CDR2 is SFDVKD. The length of the CDR3 is 11 residues. DNA of the CDR3: TGTGCCACCAGTGACGGATCTGAGCAGTTCTTC. This gives the protein CATSDGSEQFF.

In this sample, this clonotype turned up many times. At one boundary the junction diverges from the germline segment, which might be a read error. The CDR3: CSARDWAGLAQNIQYF. CDR3 nucleotides: TGCAGTGCTAGAGATTGGGCGGGACTAGCCCAAAACATTCAGTACTTC. This rearrangement joins TRBV20-1 to TRBJ2-4, with 9 nucleotides matching TRBD2. From germline, CDR1 is DFQATT and CDR2 SNEGSKA (reference sequence). The CDR3 totals 16 residues.

This clonotype was counted many times. The gene calls are TRBV6-2 or TRBV6-3 and TRBJ1-5; D gene unclear. Per germline, CDR1 MNHEY and CDR2 SVGEGT. Trimming shortened V by 4 bases and J by 6 bases, and 10 bases separated the two germline ends. The CDR3 consists of 13 residues. The CDR3 nucleotides are TGTGCCAGCAGTTCCGGACCAGGTCAGCCCCAGCATTTT. Translating it yields CASSSGPGQPQHF.

This clonotype came up many times. The chain combines TRBV5-1 with TRBJ1-1; D call uncertain. The CDR3 extends over 13 amino acids. CDR1 and CDR2 (germline): SGHRS, YFSETQ. V lost 0 bases to trimming and J lost 10 bases, with 13 bases between them. CDR3 coding DNA: TGCGCCAGCAGCTTGGGCACGGGCAACAGAGCTTTCTTT. Translated, it gives CASSLGTGNRAFF.

This clonotype was detected many times. The chain is built from TRBV9 and TRBJ2-1, with 15 bases aligning to TRBD2. The CDR3 loop spans 18 amino acids. Germline V gene data show CDR1 as SGDLS and CDR2 as YYNGEE. Losses at the gene ends were 3 bases for V and 6 bases for J; bases not matched to a gene: 10. CDR3 in amino acids: CASSEGGTSGRFSNEQFF. DNA of the CDR3: TGTGCCAGCAGCGAGGGGGGGACTAGCGGGAGGTTCTCCAATGAGCAGTTCTTC.

The sample holds many counts of this clonotype. This chain joins TRBV5-1 and TRBJ2-1; 9 bases align to TRBD1. V shed 4 bases, J shed 10 bases, and the junction held 9 bases outside the gene matches. The CDR3 is 14 amino acids. CDR1 and CDR2 (germline): SGHRS, YFSETQ. In DNA, the CDR3 is TGCGCCAGCAGCAGGGACAGGGTAGGAGAGGAGCAGTTCTTC. Protein sequence: CASSRDRVGEEQFF.

The chain joins TRBV6-1 to TRBJ2-6; no reliable D call. The V gene lost 4 bases and the J gene lost 0 bases, with 10 bases spanning the gap. The CDR3 is 16 residues long. Germline CDR1 reads MNHNS; CDR2 reads SASEGT. The CDR3 region has the DNA TGTGCCAGCAGTGTGATCCCCAGCTCTGGGGCCAACGTCCTGACTTTC. Protein sequence: CASSVIPSSGANVLTF.

This clonotype was counted a few times. Mismatch with germline at one junction end may stem from a read error. The V call is TRBV9, the J call TRBJ2-1, with 13 bases aligning to TRBD2. Per germline, CDR1 SGDLS and CDR2 YYNGEE. The CDR3 contains 16 residues. CDR3 sequence: CASGPRTSGSGGEQFF. The CDR3 DNA reads TGCGCCAGCGGCCCCCGGACTAGCGGGAGTGGGGGTGAGCAGTTCTTC.

This clonotype appeared many times. J is TRBJ2-1 and V is TRBV7-9; D might be TRBD1 (6 bases). Germline CDR1 reads SEHNR; CDR2 reads FQNEAQ (reference sequence). CDR3 length equals 18 residues. Trimming cost V 6 bases and J 2 bases, with 23 bases left between them. The CDR3 sequence is CASRRPGAGRAPYNEQFF. CDR3 DNA sequence: TGTGCCAGCAGGCGGCCAGGGGCTGGAAGAGCGCCCTACAATGAGCAGTTCTTC. The full variable domain, in which reference TRBV7-9 and TRBJ2-1 provide the parts outside the CDR3, is DTGVSQNPRHKITKRGQNVTFRCDPISEHNRLYWYRQTLGQGPEFLTYFQNEAQLEKSRLLSDRFSAERPKGSFSTLEIQRTEQGDSAMYLCASRRPGAGRAPYNEQFFGPGTRLTVL.

This clonotype has at least ten counts. CDR3 loop: CASSRDPPGLAGTYEQYF. CDR3 DNA: TGCGCCAGCAGCCGAGATCCCCCCGGACTAGCGGGAACTTACGAGCAGTACTTC. V usage is TRBV4-1 and J usage is TRBJ2-7; 12 nucleotides align to TRBD2. V lost 4 bases, J lost 4 bases, and 14 bases stayed unmatched. Per germline, CDR1 MGHRA and CDR2 YSYEKL. The CDR3 runs 18 residues.